This is a list of T cell receptor beta chains from one sample in a study of shared clonotypes between healthy human individuals. Repertoires were generated with immunoSEQ multiplex PCR, while TCRdb's copy carries only in-frame clones and drops some. The sample lists approximately 1,500,000 clones; 95% to 99% were seen once. Sequencing was performed on naive CD4+ T cells sorted from blood. The receptors were gathered from a man aged 25-45 years in good health. CDR3s include the opening cysteine and the closing phenylalanine or tryptophan. D genes are given only for firm matches. Clone size is stated in some rows and not others, as once, few, many or a class when expanded.

D	size	V	J	CDR3	DNA
-	once	TRBV9	TRBJ2-1	CASSSTSGSSYNEQFF	TGTGCCAGCAGCTCCACAAGCGGAAGCTCCTACAATGAGCAGTTCTTC
TRBD1	-	TRBV4-1	TRBJ1-5	CASSQAAGGKNQPQHF	TGCGCCAGCAGCCAGGCAGCAGGGGGGAAAAATCAGCCCCAGCATTTT
TRBD2	-	TRBV5-6	TRBJ2-1	CASSPIAGSAYNEQFF	TGTGCCAGCAGCCCCATAGCGGGAAGCGCCTACAATGAGCAGTTCTTC
-	once	TRBV30	TRBJ1-1	CAWSLGVDTEAFF	TGTGCCTGGAGTTTGGGGGTGGACACTGAAGCTTTCTTT
-	once	TRBV19	TRBJ2-7	CASSPYRQGGYEQYF	TGTGCCAGTAGTCCCTACAGACAGGGAGGCTACGAGCAGTACTTC
-	-	TRBV5-1	TRBJ2-7	CASSLVSGSYNYEQYF	TGCGCCAGCAGCTTGGTTAGCGGCAGTTATAACTACGAGCAGTACTTC
-	-	TRBV6-5	TRBJ1-5	CASSTGQNQPQHF	TGTGCCAGCAGTACAGGACAGAATCAGCCCCAGCATTTT
TRBD2	-	TRBV18	TRBJ2-2	CASSPVQGLATGELFF	TGTGCCAGCTCACCAGTGCAGGGACTAGCTACCGGGGAGCTGTTTTTT
TRBD2	-	TRBV28	TRBJ2-1	CASSLPSGNSYNEQFF	TGTGCCAGCAGTTTACCTAGCGGGAACTCCTACAATGAGCAGTTCTTC
-	-	TRBV25-1	TRBJ2-3	CASSEGLPFSDTQYF	TGTGCCAGCAGTGAGGGACTCCCATTTTCCGATACGCAGTATTTT
-	-	TRBV2	TRBJ1-1	CASTAGVNAEAFF	TGTGCCAGCACAGCAGGGGTAAACGCTGAAGCTTTCTTT
-	-	TRBV29-1	TRBJ2-1	CSVAVLGSDEQFF	TGCAGCGTTGCTGTCTTGGGGTCCGATGAGCAGTTCTTC
-	-	TRBV18	TRBJ2-5	CASSPFQGKETQYF	TGTGCCAGCTCACCCTTCCAGGGAAAAGAGACCCAGTACTTC
-	-	TRBV28	TRBJ2-7	CASRGGQQIYEQYF	TGTGCCAGCAGGGGAGGACAGCAAATCTACGAGCAGTACTTC
TRBD1	-	TRBV9	TRBJ1-1	CASTTGVISTEAFF	TGTGCCAGCACGACAGGGGTAATAAGCACTGAAGCTTTCTTT
TRBD1	-	TRBV5-1	TRBJ2-2	CASSAAGGWFTGELFF	TGCGCCAGCAGCGCAGCAGGGGGCTGGTTCACCGGGGAGCTGTTTTTT
-	few	TRBV6-4	TRBJ1-2	CASSPSVTGSYTF	TGTGCCAGCAGCCCCTCCGTTACAGGGTCCTACACCTTC
TRBD2	-	TRBV29-1	TRBJ2-1	CSVEERTAGAYNEQFF	TGCAGCGTTGAAGAGAGGACAGCGGGAGCTTACAATGAGCAGTTCTTC
TRBD2	-	TRBV9	TRBJ2-1	CASSAGLARINEQFF	TGTGCCAGCAGCGCCGGACTAGCGAGAATCAATGAGCAGTTCTTC
TRBD2	-	TRBV5-4	TRBJ2-3	CASSIGRFSGTEAADTQYF	TGTGCCAGCAGCATAGGACGGTTCAGCGGGACTGAAGCCGCAGATACGCAGTATTTT
-	-	TRBV2	TRBJ2-7	CASSPGTPPYEQYF	TGTGCCAGCAGCCCCGGGACACCTCCCTACGAGCAGTACTTC
-	-	TRBV5-4	TRBJ2-6	CASSLAVSGANVLTF	TGTGCCAGCAGCTTGGCCGTTTCTGGGGCCAACGTCCTGACTTTC
-	-	TRBV6-1	TRBJ2-7	CASSSPAGDTYEQYF	TGTGCCAGCAGTTCCCCGGCAGGTGATACTTACGAGCAGTACTTC
TRBD1	-	TRBV9	TRBJ2-7	CASSQGAGRSSYEQYF	TGTGCCAGCAGCCAGGGGGCGGGTAGAAGCTCCTACGAGCAGTACTTC
-	-	TRBV27	TRBJ1-1	CASSKSTNTEAFF	TGTGCCAGCAGTAAGTCCACCAACACTGAAGCTTTCTTT
-	-	TRBV18	TRBJ1-4	CASSPPSTNEKLFF	TGTGCCAGCTCACCACCCTCGACCAATGAAAAACTGTTTTTT
-	-	TRBV7-6	TRBJ2-5	CASRPLLKGGQETQYF	TGTGCCAGCAGACCACTACTCAAAGGGGGGCAAGAGACCCAGTACTTC
-	-	TRBV30	TRBJ2-7	CAWSVPSYEQYF	TGTGCCTGGAGTGTCCCCTCCTACGAGCAGTACTTC
-	-	TRBV27	TRBJ2-7	CASSDHLRPYEQYF	TGTGCCAGCAGCGACCACCTCCGGCCCTACGAGCAGTACTTC
-	once	TRBV9	TRBJ2-2	CASSVGRTSRTGELFF	TGTGCCAGCAGCGTAGGGAGGACAAGTCGCACCGGGGAGCTGTTTTTT
TRBD1	-	TRBV9	TRBJ1-2	CASSVARGQGNYGYTF	TGTGCCAGCAGCGTAGCTCGAGGACAGGGAAACTATGGCTACACCTTC
-	-	TRBV18	TRBJ2-4	CASSPVSRSLAKNIQYF	TGTGCCAGCTCACCGGTTTCACGATCTTTAGCCAAAAACATTCAGTACTTC
-	-	TRBV5-6	TRBJ2-6	CASSLAGRISGANVLTF	TGTGCCAGCAGCTTGGCCGGCAGAATCTCTGGGGCCAACGTCCTGACTTTC
-	-	TRBV7-9	TRBJ2-7	CASSLVASTYEQYF	TGTGCCAGCAGCTTAGTCGCCAGTACCTACGAGCAGTACTTC
-	-	TRBV6-6	TRBJ2-4	CASSKDRKVAKNIQYF	TGTGCCAGCAGCAAAGACAGAAAGGTAGCCAAAAACATTCAGTACTTC
-	-	TRBV18	TRBJ2-1	CASSPPSGTPYNEQFF	TGTGCCAGCTCACCACCATCCGGGACCCCATACAATGAGCAGTTCTTC
-	-	TRBV5-1	TRBJ2-3	CASAWTGAESDTQYF	TGCGCCAGCGCCTGGACTGGAGCCGAGTCAGATACGCAGTATTTT
-	-	TRBV4-1	TRBJ1-2	CASSHATDSANYGYTF	TGCGCCAGCAGCCATGCCACGGACAGTGCTAACTATGGCTACACCTTC
-	-	TRBV9	TRBJ2-4	CASSVGLTEAKNIQYF	TGTGCCAGCAGCGTAGGGTTGACAGAGGCCAAAAACATTCAGTACTTC
-	-	TRBV14	TRBJ2-1	CASSQGLAYNEQFF	TGTGCCAGCAGCCAAGGACTCGCGTACAATGAGCAGTTCTTC
TRBD2	-	TRBV10-3	TRBJ2-1	CAISFTGTSGSNEQFF	TGTGCCATCAGCTTTACCGGGACTAGCGGGAGTAATGAGCAGTTCTTC
-	once	TRBV30	TRBJ2-7	CAWTEGVYEQYF	TGTGCCTGGACTGAGGGAGTCTACGAGCAGTACTTC